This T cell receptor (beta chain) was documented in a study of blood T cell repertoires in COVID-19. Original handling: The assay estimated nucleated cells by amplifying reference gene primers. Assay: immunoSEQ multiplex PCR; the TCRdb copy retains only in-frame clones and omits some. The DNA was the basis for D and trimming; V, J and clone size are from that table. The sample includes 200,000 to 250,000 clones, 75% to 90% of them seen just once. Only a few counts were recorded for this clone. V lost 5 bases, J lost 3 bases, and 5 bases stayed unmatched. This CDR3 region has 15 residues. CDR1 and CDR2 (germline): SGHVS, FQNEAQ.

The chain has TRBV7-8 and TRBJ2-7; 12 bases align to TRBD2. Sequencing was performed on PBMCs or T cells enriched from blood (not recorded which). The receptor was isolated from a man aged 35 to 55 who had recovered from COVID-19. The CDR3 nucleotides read TGTGCCAGCAGCCAAGGACTAGCGGGGATCTACGAGCAGTACTTC. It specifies CASSQGLAGIYEQYF.